This TCR beta chain was obtained from a study of blood T cell repertoires in COVID-19 (dated by TCRdb to 2018 to 2020). About the study as a whole: The collaborator samples originated in the United States, Italy and Spain and spanned the acute and convalescent phases of COVID-19. The material from the prospective study consisted of cDNA or gDNA derived from T cells, B-cell-depleted T cells, or PBMCs. The dataset comprised deeply sampled blood TCRbeta repertoires from subjects exposed to, actively infected with, or recovered from COVID-19. A freely available public database, intended as a resource for researchers studying the immune response to SARS-CoV-2, is where the repertoires were released. Samples were obtained from the ongoing ImmuneRACE study (first 160 participants) and from 1,254 subjects provided by 6 global collaborators. Sample metadata almost always included a de-identified subject ID, COVID-19 status, age in years and sex. HLA class I and class II types, where available, came from metadata supplied by the sample provider rather than from assay-based typing.

In the case of this clone: No antigen is known for it. Base qualities are not provided; no much larger clone lies one nucleotide away.

TCRbeta CDR3 regions were amplified from genomic DNA by means of the immunoSEQ Assay, a bias-controlled multiplex PCR. On the study's bioinformatics: Within the assay, amplification of reference gene primers was used to estimate how many nucleated cells each sample contained. Sequence reads were collapsed and filtered to measure the absolute abundance of every unique TCRbeta CDR3 rearrangement. For each sample, productive Simpson clonality was calculated by taking the square root of Simpson's diversity index across productive rearrangements. The source is immuneACCESS, and TCRdb retained only in-frame sequences with V and J called. Part of the clones is not carried over; for the studies checked, unresolved V genes explain less than half of this, and the remainder is unexplained. V and J calls and clone size are copied from that table; D and trimming were computed from the DNA. A total of roughly 260,000 clones appear in this sample, roughly 87% of them only once. The ten largest clones represent just over 2.5% of the sample.

V gives up 5 bases and J gives up 7 bases, and the segment between their germline ends measures 16 bases. The germline V gene (reference sequence) provides CDR1 SGHNT and CDR2 YYREEE. From the cysteine through the phenylalanine, the CDR3 covers 14 amino acids. CDR3 DNA only is kept here, 42 bases in frame from base 1. Participants in the prospective study were enrolled through a virtual design, were aged 18 to 89 years, and lived in some 24 United States geographic areas. In the prospective study, participants were assigned to cohorts based on the clinical history participants reported in a screening survey and a study questionnaire. In the prospective study, whole blood, serum and a nasopharyngeal or oropharyngeal swab were collected from each participant by mobile phlebotomists. Additional blood draws and questionnaires over a roughly two-month period could optionally be provided by prospective study participants. Blood samples from the prospective study were shipped frozen or at room temperature prior to DNA extraction.

The investigation overall reported the following: Clinical and demographic metadata were provided uncurated, with the amount varying by source and participant.

Material for sequencing was PBMCs or T cells enriched from blood (not recorded which). The chain links TRBV5-4 with TRBJ2-1; the D region possibly corresponds to TRBD2 (6 bases align). The receptor comes from a woman aged 30 to 39 with acute COVID-19. The CDR3 sequence is CASSPGTPINEQFF. The bases read TGTGCCAGCAGTCCCGGGACTCCAATAAATGAGCAGTTCTTC.